Below are 30 T cell receptor beta chains sequenced from a single sample in a study of metastatic and nonmetastatic thyroid tumors. TCRdb reprocessed the PCR reads via MiXCR. Among 35,000 to 50,000 clones, around 3.1% were seen once, and the ten largest hold roughly a tenth. Ahead of thyroid surgery, no patient had received treatment of any kind. The sample was blood. The source is a female donor with papillary thyroid cancer or a benign thyroid nodule (not recorded which). Some clones in this sample may be carry-over from other donors' samples.

This clone occurred many times. The chain joins TRBV18 to TRBJ1-3; 8 positions agree with TRBD1. Germline V lookup: CDR1 KGHSH, CDR2 LQKENI. J was trimmed by 8 bases and V by 6 bases; bases with no gene match: 9. The CDR3 has 14 amino acids. The CDR3 coding sequence is TGTGCCAGCTCCGACGGGACAGGTGCGGACACCATATATTTT. Protein: CASSDGTGADTIYF.

The CDR3 sequence is CASSGTALVLFF. CDR3 coding DNA: TGTGCCAGCAGTGGGACCGCTCTTGTGCTGTTTTTT. The J gene is TRBJ2-2, the V gene TRBV2; D is unclear. The CDR3 is made up of 12 amino acids. Germline assignment: CDR1 SNHLY and CDR2 FYNNEI. Trimming cost V 4 bases and J 13 bases, with 13 bases left between them.

The J gene is TRBJ2-1, the V gene TRBV12-3 or TRBV12-4; no definite D call. V dropped 2 bases and J dropped 4 bases, with 3 bases sitting between them. The CDR3 has 12 residues. The CDR3, as DNA: TGTGCCAGCAGTTTAAGGTACAATGAGCAGTTCTTC. It yields the protein CASSLRYNEQFF.

This clone occurred many times. Written as DNA, the CDR3 is TGTGCCACCGTGAGGGACACTAATGCTTACGAGCAGTACTTC. As protein: CATVRDTNAYEQYF. The J gene is TRBJ2-7, the V gene TRBV6-1; possible D gene TRBD1, 6 bases. The V gene lost 10 bases and the J gene lost 4 bases, with 20 bases spanning the gap. This CDR3 contains 14 residues. Germline values: CDR1 MNHNS, CDR2 SASEGT.

This clone came up many times. The rearrangement links TRBV5-1 to TRBJ1-4, with 11 nucleotides matching TRBD1. The CDR3 has 14 residues. Germline CDR1 SGHRS, CDR2 YFSETQ. V was pared by 5 bases and J by 8 bases, with 5 bases of the junction left unmatched. CDR3 coding DNA: TGCGCCAGCAGACCGGACAGGGGGCTGGAAAAACTGTTTTTT. It codes for CASRPDRGLEKLFF.

The gene calls are TRBV7-8 and TRBJ2-5; D is unresolved. V dropped 2 bases and J dropped 5 bases, with 12 bases sitting between them. Germline V gene sequence: CDR1 SGHVS, CDR2 FQNEAQ. This CDR3 has 14 amino acids. CDR3 nucleotide sequence: TGTGCCAGCAGCTTACTCACTCGAGTTGAGACCCAGTACTTC. It specifies CASSLLTRVETQYF.

This clone showed up just a few times. V usage is TRBV19 and J usage is TRBJ1-5; 7 bases match TRBD1. Germline CDR1 reads LNHDA; CDR2 reads SQIVND (reference sequence). The CDR3 consists of 19 residues. V shed 4 bases, J shed 4 bases, and the junction held 19 bases outside the gene matches. The CDR3 nucleotides read TGTGCCAGTAGTAGCTTCGGGCCCTTGTTCAGGGGGGAGAATCAGCCCCAGCATTTT. Amino acids: CASSSFGPLFRGENQPQHF.

The CDR3 region is CASSYGDGGGTGYGYTF. The DNA for the CDR3 is TGTGCCAGCAGTTACGGCGACGGGGGGGGAACGGGGTATGGCTACACCTTC. The chain has TRBV6-5 and TRBJ1-2, with D tentatively TRBD1 (5 bases). Trimming removed 2 bases at V and 5 bases at J, with 21 bases between. CDR1 is MNHEY, CDR2 SVGAGI, per germline. The CDR3 sequence is 17 residues long.

This clone has only a few counts. CDR3 protein: CASSCTSAACEQYF. The CDR3 DNA follows: TGTGCCAGCAGTTGCACGTCGGCCGCCTGCGAGCAGTACTTC. V and J are TRBV6-9 and TRBJ2-7; the D is unclear. With 4 bases removed from V and 6 bases from J, the gap between germline ends came to 16 bases. Per the germline V gene, CDR1 is MNHGY and CDR2 is SVAAGI. The CDR3 is made up of 14 amino acids.

This clone was picked up a small number of times. The chain uses TRBV2 and TRBJ2-1; 12 bases are shared with TRBD2. With V trimmed by 6 bases and J by 7 bases, 4 bases remained unmatched. The CDR3 sequence is 14 residues long. CDR1 SNHLY and CDR2 FYNNEI come from the germline V gene. Here the CDR3 reads CASRGLAGLNEQFF. The DNA for the CDR3 is TGTGCCAGCAGAGGACTAGCGGGGCTGAATGAGCAGTTCTTC.

The chain recombines TRBV6-1 with TRBJ1-2, with D perhaps matching TRBD1 (6 bases). V lost 2 bases to trimming and J lost 5 bases, with 21 bases between them. Germline CDR1 is MNHNS and CDR2 is SASEGT. The CDR3 runs 17 residues. DNA for the CDR3: TGTGCCAGCAGTGAATGGGGGGGCAGCCAGGGTATGTATGGCTACACCTTC. As protein: CASSEWGGSQGMYGYTF.

This clone was detected only a few times. Written as DNA, the CDR3 is TGTGCCACCTCCCGGCGGCGGGGGGGATTCAGCACAGATACGCAGTATTTT. Residues: CATSRRRGGFSTDTQYF. The rearrangement links TRBV12-3 or TRBV12-4 to TRBJ2-3, with 9 bases matching TRBD2. Trimming took 10 bases from V and 0 from J; bases not matched to a gene: 14. The CDR3 covers 17 residues.

In the case of this clone: Other DNA sequences in the sample encode the same CDR3. The rearrangement links TRBV19 to TRBJ1-2; 8 nucleotides agree with TRBD1. This CDR3 comprises 14 residues. With V trimmed by 5 bases and J by 4 bases, 6 bases remained unmatched. The V gene's germline CDR1 is LNHDA and CDR2 SQIVND (reference sequence). The CDR3 region is CASSRRTGSYGYTF. The CDR3 region has the DNA TGTGCCAGTAGTCGACGGACAGGGAGCTATGGCTACACCTTC.

This clone was counted ten times or more. The rearrangement links TRBV6-1 to TRBJ2-5; tentatively, D is TRBD1 or TRBD2 (5 bases each). Trimming cost V 0 bases and J 6 bases, with 14 bases left between them. The germline gives CDR1 MNHNS, CDR2 SASEGT. This CDR3 region has 15 residues. Here the CDR3 reads CASSEAPGTGQTQYF. For the CDR3, the DNA is TGTGCCAGCAGTGAAGCTCCCGGGACCGGACAGACCCAGTACTTC.

This clone has at least ten counts. Other nucleotide sequences in the sample specify the same CDR3. V and J are TRBV20-1 and TRBJ2-4; 7 bases map to TRBD2. This CDR3 contains 14 residues. In germline, CDR1 is DFQATT, CDR2 SNEGSKA (reference sequence). The V gene end was trimmed by 6 bases and the J gene end by 4 bases; junction bases not matched to a gene: 9. CDR3 nucleotides: TGCAGTGCCGACGAAGGTAGCGGGAAAAACATTCAGTACTTC. It translates to CSADEGSGKNIQYF.

This clone occurred many times. The V call is TRBV5-4, the J call TRBJ1-1; D perhaps matches TRBD1 (5 bases). V was trimmed by 4 bases and J by 0 bases, leaving 10 bases between them. Per germline, CDR1 SGHNT and CDR2 YYREEE (reference sequence). This CDR3 spans 14 amino acids. The CDR3 nucleotides are TGTGCCAGCAGCACCCGACAGTTGAACACTGAAGCTTTCTTT. As protein: CASSTRQLNTEAFF.

This clone showed up many times. The V gene is TRBV20-1, the J gene TRBJ2-5; D tentatively fits TRBD1 or TRBD2 (6 bases each). The CDR3 loop spans 14 amino acids. CDR1 and CDR2 (germline): DFQATT, SNEGSKA (reference sequence). Trimming cost V 6 bases and J 5 bases, with 19 bases left between them. CDR3 sequence reads: CSAIKGGLGETQYF. CDR3 bases: TGCAGTGCCATCAAGGGGGGCTTGGGGGAGACCCAGTACTTC.

This clone was observed a few times. V and J are TRBV12-3 or TRBV12-4 and TRBJ2-2; no reliable D call. Trimming shortened V by 3 bases and J by 4 bases, and 6 bases separated the two germline ends. The CDR3 contains 13 residues. CDR3 protein: CASSLFTTGELFF. CDR3 bases: TGTGCCAGCAGTTTGTTCACCACCGGGGAGCTGTTTTTT.

This clone turned up a few times. The V and J genes are TRBV11-3 and TRBJ2-1; possible D gene TRBD2, 6 bases. CDR3 length: 15 amino acids. The ends were cut back, 2 bases at V and 1 base at J, with 9 bases in the middle. Germline CDR1 and CDR2: SGHNT and YENEEA. The CDR3, as DNA: TGTGCCAGCAGCTTAAGGGACTCGTCCTACAATGAGCAGTTCTTC. Translation: CASSLRDSSYNEQFF.

This clone occurred many times. This sequence joins TRBV6-1 and TRBJ2-1; D gene uncertain. Trimming took 5 bases from V and 0 from J, leaving 11 bases between them. Germline values: CDR1 MNHNS, CDR2 SASEGT. This CDR3 comprises 15 residues. CDR3: CASSTTPSSYNEQFF. In DNA form, the CDR3 reads TGTGCCAGCAGTACTACACCGAGCTCCTACAATGAGCAGTTCTTC.

This clone was picked up a small number of times. The J gene is TRBJ2-3, the V gene TRBV6-1, with D possibly being TRBD1 or TRBD2 (6 bases each). Germline CDR1 MNHNS, CDR2 SASEGT. The CDR3 is 15 residues long. Trimming pared 10 bases from V and 2 bases from J, leaving 19 bases between. CDR3 residues: CATRLGGGDTDTQYF. The CDR3 DNA reads as TGTGCCACCCGACTTGGGGGCGGGGACACAGATACGCAGTATTTT.

In its sample, this clone was seen many times. This chain links TRBV28 with TRBJ1-1; a weak D match, TRBD1 (6 bases). The CDR3 consists of 16 residues. The germline V gene encodes CDR1 MDHEN and CDR2 SYDVKM. V was cut by 1 base and J by 1 base, with 13 bases left in between. The chain's CDR3 is CASSLLDREANTEAFF. The CDR3 nucleotides are TGTGCCAGCAGTTTATTGGACAGAGAGGCGAACACTGAAGCTTTCTTT.

This clone was counted many times. The DNA for the CDR3 is TGTGCCAGCAGCGTAGACCCAGGGGGGATCACAGATACGCAGTATTTT. Protein: CASSVDPGGITDTQYF. This rearrangement joins TRBV9 to TRBJ2-3, with D maybe TRBD1 (7 bases). Trimming pared 0 bases from V and 2 bases from J, leaving 13 bases between. CDR1 and CDR2 (germline): SGDLS, YYNGEE. This CDR3 region has 16 residues.

In this sample, this clone turned up many times. This chain joins TRBV20-1 and TRBJ2-1, with D perhaps TRBD1 (6 bases). Trimming took off 1 base at V and 8 bases at J, with 15 bases between the two ends. The germline V gene encodes CDR1 DFQATT and CDR2 SNEGSKA (reference sequence). This CDR3 is built from 14 residues. For the CDR3, the DNA is TGCAGTGCTAGAGGAGGGGGATCAAGAGATGAGCAGTTCTTC. Translated, it gives CSARGGGSRDEQFF.

The V gene is TRBV28, the J gene TRBJ2-7; TRBD1 matches at 7 bases. This CDR3 has 16 residues. Germline CDR1 and CDR2: MDHEN and SYDVKM. V was clipped by 6 bases and J by 0 bases; unmatched bases: 11. The CDR3 coding sequence is TGTGCCAGCAGCTCACCGGGACAGATGAGCTCCTACGAGCAGTACTTC. Amino acids: CASSSPGQMSSYEQYF.

This clone is labeled as large. This chain uses TRBV5-8 with TRBJ2-4; D could derive from TRBD1 or TRBD2 (5 bases each). Trimming shortened V by 0 bases and J by 8 bases, and 12 bases separated the two germline ends. Looked up from germline, CDR1 is SGHTS and CDR2 is YDEGEE. CDR3 length: 14 residues. The CDR3 sequence: CASSLDPGQDIQYF. The CDR3 coding sequence is TGTGCCAGCAGCTTGGACCCGGGGCAAGACATTCAGTACTTC.

At least ten counts were recorded for this clone. The rearrangement links TRBV5-1 to TRBJ2-6; D not certain. This CDR3 is built from 19 residues. Germline V lookup: CDR1 SGHRS, CDR2 YFSETQ. V shed 2 bases and J shed 1 base, with 19 bases lying between them. In DNA form, the CDR3 reads TGCGCCAGCAGCTTCCCTGACCTCAGGATAGCATCTGGGGCCAACGTCCTGACTTTC. Encoded protein: CASSFPDLRIASGANVLTF.

This clone was seen at least ten times. The chain links TRBV29-1 to TRBJ1-2; D ambiguous. Per the germline V gene, CDR1 is SQVTM and CDR2 is ANQGSEA. V was clipped by 3 bases and J by 2 bases, with 7 bases between them. The CDR3 consists of 12 residues. CDR3 amino acids: CSVDPGNYGYTF. The CDR3 DNA is TGCAGCGTTGATCCGGGGAACTATGGCTACACCTTC. Drawing the rest from reference TRBV29-1 and TRBJ1-2, the complete variable domain is SAVISQKPSRDICQRGTSLTIQCQVDSQVTMMFWYRQQPGQSLTLIATANQGSEATYESGFVIDKFPISRPNLTFSTLTVSNMSPEDSSIYLCSVDPGNYGYTFGSGTRLTVV.

This clone has more than one count but fewer than ten. This rearrangement joins TRBV20-1 to TRBJ2-1; D is uncertain. Germline V gene data show CDR1 as DFQATT and CDR2 as SNEGSKA (reference sequence). V shed 1 base and J shed 9 bases, with 13 bases lying between them. This CDR3 has 13 residues. CDR3: CSARVLQGGEQFF. CDR3 nucleotide sequence: TGCAGTGCTAGAGTTCTGCAAGGTGGTGAGCAGTTCTTC.

This clone has a count of ten or more. This sequence may be a read error, since a much larger clone differs from it by one base. V is TRBV10-3 and J is TRBJ1-2; a weak D match, TRBD1 (5 bases). Germline CDR1 reads ENHRY; CDR2 reads SYGVKD. This CDR3 is 20 amino acids long. The V end was cut by 10 bases, the J end by 0 bases, with 33 bases between. CDR3 residues: CATLGQTENNTLTSNYGYTF. The CDR3 nucleotides are TGTGCCACCCTGGGCCAGACAGAGAACAACACACTAACCTCTAACTATGGCTACACCTTC.